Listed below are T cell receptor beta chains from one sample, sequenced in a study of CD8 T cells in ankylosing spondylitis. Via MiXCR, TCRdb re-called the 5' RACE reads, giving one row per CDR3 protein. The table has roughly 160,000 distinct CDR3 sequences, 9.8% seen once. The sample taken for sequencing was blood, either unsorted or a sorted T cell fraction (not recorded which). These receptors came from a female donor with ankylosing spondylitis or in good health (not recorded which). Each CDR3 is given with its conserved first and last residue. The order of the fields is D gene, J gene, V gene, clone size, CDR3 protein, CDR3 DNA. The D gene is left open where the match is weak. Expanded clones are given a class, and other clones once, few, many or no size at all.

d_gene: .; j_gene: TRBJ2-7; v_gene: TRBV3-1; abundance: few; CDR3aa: CASSHDHAYEQYF; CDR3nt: TGTGCCAGCAGCCATGACCATGCCTACGAGCAGTACTTC
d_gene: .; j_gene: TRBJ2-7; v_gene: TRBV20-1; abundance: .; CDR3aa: CSARGENYEQYF; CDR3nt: TGCAGTGCTAGAGGGGAAAACTACGAGCAGTACTTC
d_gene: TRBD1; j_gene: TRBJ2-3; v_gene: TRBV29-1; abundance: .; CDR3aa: CSVSNDRVVTDTQYF; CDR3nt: TGCAGCGTTTCCAATGACAGGGTGGTAACAGATACGCAGTATTTT
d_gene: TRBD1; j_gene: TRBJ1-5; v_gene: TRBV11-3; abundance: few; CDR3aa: CASSLSQRGLNNQPQHF; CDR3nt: TGTGCCAGCAGCTTATCCCAGAGGGGGCTAAACAATCAGCCCCAGCATTTT
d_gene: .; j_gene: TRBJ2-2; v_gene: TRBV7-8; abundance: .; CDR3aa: CASTPKTGELFF; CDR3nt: TGTGCCAGCACCCCAAAGACCGGGGAGCTGTTTTTT
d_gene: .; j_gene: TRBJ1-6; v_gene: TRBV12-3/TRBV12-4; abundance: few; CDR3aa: CASSPDWGNSPLHF; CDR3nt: TGTGCCAGCAGTCCTGACTGGGGGAATTCACCCCTCCACTTT
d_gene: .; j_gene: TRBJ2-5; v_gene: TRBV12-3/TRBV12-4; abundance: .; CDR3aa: CASSPEHFKETQYF; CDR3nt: TGTGCCAGCAGTCCGGAGCATTTCAAAGAGACCCAGTACTTC
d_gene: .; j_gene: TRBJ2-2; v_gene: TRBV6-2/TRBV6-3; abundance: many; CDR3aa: CASSYSTGELFF; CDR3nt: TGTGCCAGCAGTTACTCGACCGGGGAGCTGTTTTTT
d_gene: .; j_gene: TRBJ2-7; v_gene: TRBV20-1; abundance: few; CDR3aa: CSARRGSSYEQYF; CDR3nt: TGCAGTGCTAGGAGGGGGAGCTCCTACGAGCAGTACTTC
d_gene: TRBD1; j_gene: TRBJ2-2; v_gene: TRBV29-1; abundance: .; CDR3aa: CSVATGGNTGELFF; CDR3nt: TGCAGCGTAGCTACAGGGGGCAACACCGGGGAGCTGTTTTTT
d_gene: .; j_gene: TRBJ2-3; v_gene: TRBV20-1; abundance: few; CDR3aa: CSARGTDQDTQYF; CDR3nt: TGCAGTGCTAGAGGGACAGATCAGGATACGCAGTATTTT
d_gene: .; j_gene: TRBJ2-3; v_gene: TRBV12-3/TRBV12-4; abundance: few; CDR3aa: CASSSPPTQYF; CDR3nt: TGTGCCAGCAGTTCCCCCCCTACGCAGTATTTT
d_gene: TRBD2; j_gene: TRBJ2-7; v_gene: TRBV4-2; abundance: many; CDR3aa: CASSYYSGSGYEQYF; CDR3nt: TGTGCCAGCAGCTACTATAGCGGGAGTGGATACGAGCAGTACTTC
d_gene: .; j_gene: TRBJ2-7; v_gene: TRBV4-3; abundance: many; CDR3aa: CASSQGPPAVTYEQYF; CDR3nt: TGCGCCAGCAGCCAAGGCCCTCCCGCAGTCACCTACGAGCAGTACTTC
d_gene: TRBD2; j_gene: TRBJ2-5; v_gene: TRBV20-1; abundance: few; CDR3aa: CSARIAGGFGETQYF; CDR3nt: TGCAGTGCTAGAATAGCGGGAGGATTCGGGGAGACCCAGTACTTC
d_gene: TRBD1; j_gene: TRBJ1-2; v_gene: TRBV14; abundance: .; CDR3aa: CASSQLTGANGYTF; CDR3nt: TGTGCCAGCAGCCAACTCACAGGGGCGAATGGCTACACCTTC
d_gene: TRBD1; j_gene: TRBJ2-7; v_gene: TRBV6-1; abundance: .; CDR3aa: CASAWSGDRGYEQYF; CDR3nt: TGTGCCAGCGCCTGGTCGGGGGACAGGGGGTACGAGCAGTACTTC
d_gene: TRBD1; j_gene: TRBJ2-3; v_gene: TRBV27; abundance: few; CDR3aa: CASSFGQGGTDTQYF; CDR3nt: TGTGCCAGCAGTTTCGGACAGGGGGGGACAGATACGCAGTATTTT
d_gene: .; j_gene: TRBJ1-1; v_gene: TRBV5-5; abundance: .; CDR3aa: CASSWRGGNTEAFF; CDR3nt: TGTGCCAGCAGCTGGCGGGGCGGGAACACTGAAGCTTTCTTT
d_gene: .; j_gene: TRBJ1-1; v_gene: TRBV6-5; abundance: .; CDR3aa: CASSYKRTQNTEAFF; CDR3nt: TGTGCCAGCAGTTACAAAAGGACACAGAACACTGAAGCTTTCTTT
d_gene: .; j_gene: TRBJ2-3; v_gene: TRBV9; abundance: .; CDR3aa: CASSVEGRSTDTQYF; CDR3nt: TGTGCCAGCAGCGTAGAGGGACGAAGCACAGATACGCAGTATTTT
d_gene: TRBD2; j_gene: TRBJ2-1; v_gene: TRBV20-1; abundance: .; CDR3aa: CSASSELGSGTWVEQFF; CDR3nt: TGCAGTGCTAGCTCAGAGTTAGGTAGCGGGACCTGGGTTGAGCAGTTCTTC
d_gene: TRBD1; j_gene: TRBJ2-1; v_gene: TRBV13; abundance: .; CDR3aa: CASSAYRGGDEQFF; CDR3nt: TGTGCCAGCAGCGCCTACAGGGGTGGGGATGAGCAGTTCTTC
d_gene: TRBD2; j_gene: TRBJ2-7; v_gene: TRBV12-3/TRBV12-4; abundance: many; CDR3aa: CASTISGRGNEQYF; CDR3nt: TGTGCCAGCACCATTAGCGGGAGAGGCAACGAGCAGTACTTC
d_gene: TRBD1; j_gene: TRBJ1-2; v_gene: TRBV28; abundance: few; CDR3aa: CASSTRQGWSYGYTF; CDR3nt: TGTGCCAGCAGTACCCGACAGGGCTGGTCCTATGGCTACACCTTC
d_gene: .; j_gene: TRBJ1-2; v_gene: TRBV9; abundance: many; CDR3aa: CASSGSGSGDGYTF; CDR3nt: TGTGCCAGCAGCGGAAGTGGCTCGGGCGATGGCTACACCTTC
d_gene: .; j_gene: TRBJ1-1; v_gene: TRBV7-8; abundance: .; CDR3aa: CASSLAAGRNTEAFF; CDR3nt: TGTGCCAGCAGCTTAGCGGCAGGGCGGAACACTGAAGCTTTCTTT
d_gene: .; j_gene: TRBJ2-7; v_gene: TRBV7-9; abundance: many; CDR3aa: CASAHSLSIYEQYF; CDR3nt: TGTGCCAGCGCCCACTCACTTTCAATTTACGAGCAGTACTTC
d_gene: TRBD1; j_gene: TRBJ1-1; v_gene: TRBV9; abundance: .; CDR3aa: CASSESGTVNTEAFF; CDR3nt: TGTGCCAGCAGCGAGTCCGGGACAGTGAACACTGAAGCTTTCTTT
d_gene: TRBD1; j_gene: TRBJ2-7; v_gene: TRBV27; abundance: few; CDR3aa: CASSLWTGGDKQYF; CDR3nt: TGTGCCAGCAGTTTATGGACAGGGGGGGACAAGCAGTACTTC
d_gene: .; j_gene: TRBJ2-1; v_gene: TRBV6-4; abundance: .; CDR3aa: CASSDSPGGSRNYNEQFF; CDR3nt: TGTGCCAGCAGTGACTCCCCAGGGGGGAGTAGAAACTACAATGAGCAGTTCTTC
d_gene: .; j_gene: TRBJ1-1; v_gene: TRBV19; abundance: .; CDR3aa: CASSINRLRHTEAFF; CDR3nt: TGTGCCAGTAGTATTAATCGGCTCAGACACACTGAAGCTTTCTTT
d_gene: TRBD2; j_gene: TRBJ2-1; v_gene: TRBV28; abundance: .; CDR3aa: CASSLLGSGRAIGEFF; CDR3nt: TGTGCCAGCAGTCTCTTAGGTAGCGGGAGGGCAATTGGTGAGTTCTTC
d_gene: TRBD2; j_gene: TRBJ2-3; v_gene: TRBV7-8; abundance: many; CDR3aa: CASSLAIAGGIDTQYF; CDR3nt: TGTGCCAGCAGCTTAGCGATAGCGGGAGGAATAGATACGCAGTATTTT
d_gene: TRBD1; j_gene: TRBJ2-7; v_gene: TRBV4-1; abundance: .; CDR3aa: CASSPSGTGYYEQYF; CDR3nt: TGCGCCAGCAGTCCATCCGGGACAGGATACTACGAGCAGTACTTC
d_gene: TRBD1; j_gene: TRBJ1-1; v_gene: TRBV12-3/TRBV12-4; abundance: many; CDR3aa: CASSTDRQGVTNTEAFF; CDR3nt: TGTGCCAGCAGTACCGACCGACAGGGGGTAACGAACACTGAAGCTTTCTTT
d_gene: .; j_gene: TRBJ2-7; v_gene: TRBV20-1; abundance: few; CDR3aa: CSAPALDGLSYEQYF; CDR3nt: TGCAGTGCTCCAGCCCTCGACGGCCTCTCCTACGAGCAGTACTTC
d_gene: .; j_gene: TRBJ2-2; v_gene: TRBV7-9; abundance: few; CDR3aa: CATTEHTGELFF; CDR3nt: TGTGCCACCACAGAGCACACCGGGGAGCTGTTTTTT
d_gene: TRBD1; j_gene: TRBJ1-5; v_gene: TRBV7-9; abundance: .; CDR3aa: CASSTGVNQPQHF; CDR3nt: TGTGCCAGCAGTACAGGGGTCAATCAGCCCCAGCATTTT
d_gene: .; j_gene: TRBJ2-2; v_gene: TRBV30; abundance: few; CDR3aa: CAWNLNTGELFF; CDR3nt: TGTGCCTGGAACCTGAACACCGGGGAGCTGTTTTTT
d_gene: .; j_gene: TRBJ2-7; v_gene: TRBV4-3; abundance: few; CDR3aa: CASSQAQGSHEQYF; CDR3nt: TGCGCCAGCAGCCAAGCACAGGGAAGCCACGAGCAGTACTTC
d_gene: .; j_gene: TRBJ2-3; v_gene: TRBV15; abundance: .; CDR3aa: CATSDGLYTDTQYF; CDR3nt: TGTGCCACCAGCGACGGGTTATACACAGATACGCAGTATTTT
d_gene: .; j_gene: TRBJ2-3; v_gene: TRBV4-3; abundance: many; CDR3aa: CASSPGHSVDTQYF; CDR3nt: TGCGCCAGCAGCCCAGGACATTCCGTGGATACGCAGTATTTT
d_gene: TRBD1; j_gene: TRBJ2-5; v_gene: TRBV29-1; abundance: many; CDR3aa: CSVETGQESQETQYF; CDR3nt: TGCAGCGTTGAAACGGGACAGGAGAGCCAAGAGACCCAGTACTTC
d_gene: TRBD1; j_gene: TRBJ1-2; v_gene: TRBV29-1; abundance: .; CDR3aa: CSVGGQLYGYTF; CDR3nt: TGCAGCGTTGGGGGACAGCTATATGGCTACACCTTC
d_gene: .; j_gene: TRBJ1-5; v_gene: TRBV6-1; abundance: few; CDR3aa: CASSESQISNQPQHF; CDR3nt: TGTGCCAGCAGTGAATCCCAAATATCCAATCAGCCCCAGCATTTT
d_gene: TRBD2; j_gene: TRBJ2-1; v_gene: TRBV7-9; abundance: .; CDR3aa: CASSRTSGHEQFF; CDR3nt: TGTGCCAGCAGTCGGACTAGCGGGCATGAGCAGTTCTTC
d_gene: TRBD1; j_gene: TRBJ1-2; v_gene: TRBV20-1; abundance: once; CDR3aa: CSPTGDKGGYGYTF; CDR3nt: TGCAGCCCGACAGGGGATAAAGGGGGGTATGGCTACACCTTC
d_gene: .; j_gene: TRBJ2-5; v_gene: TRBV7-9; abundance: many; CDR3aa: CASSLYRDLQETQYF; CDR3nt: TGTGCCAGCAGCCTCTACCGGGACCTACAAGAGACCCAGTACTTC
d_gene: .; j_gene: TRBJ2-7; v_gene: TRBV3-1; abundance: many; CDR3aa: CASSPDSYKQYF; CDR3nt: TGTGCCAGCAGCCCGGACTCTTATAAGCAGTACTTC
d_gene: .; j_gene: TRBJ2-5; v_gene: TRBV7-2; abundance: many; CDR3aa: CASSLTTWAETQYF; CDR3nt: TGTGCCAGCAGCCTAACTACTTGGGCAGAGACCCAGTACTTC
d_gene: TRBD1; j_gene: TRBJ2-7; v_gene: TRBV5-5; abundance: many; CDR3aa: CASSLEDRGPYEQYF; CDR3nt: TGTGCCAGCAGCTTGGAAGACAGGGGACCCTACGAGCAGTACTTC
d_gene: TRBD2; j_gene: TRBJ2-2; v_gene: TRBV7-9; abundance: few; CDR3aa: CASSIAGGNTGELFF; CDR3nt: TGTGCCAGCAGCATAGCGGGAGGGAACACCGGGGAGCTGTTTTTT
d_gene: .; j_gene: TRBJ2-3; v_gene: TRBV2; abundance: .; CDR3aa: CARTLRGTTDTQYF; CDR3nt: TGTGCCCGAACACTGAGGGGAACAACAGATACGCAGTATTTT
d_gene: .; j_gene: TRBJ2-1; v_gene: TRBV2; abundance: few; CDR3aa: CATRGTRVEQFF; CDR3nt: TGTGCCACCCGGGGGACCAGGGTGGAGCAGTTCTTC
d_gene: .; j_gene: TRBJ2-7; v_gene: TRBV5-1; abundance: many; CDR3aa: CASSLAATYEQYF; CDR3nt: TGCGCCAGCAGCTTGGCAGCCACCTACGAGCAGTACTTC
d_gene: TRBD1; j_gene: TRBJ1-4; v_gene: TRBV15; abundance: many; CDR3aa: CATSTDRATNEKLFF; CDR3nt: TGTGCCACCAGCACAGACAGGGCAACTAATGAAAAACTGTTTTTT
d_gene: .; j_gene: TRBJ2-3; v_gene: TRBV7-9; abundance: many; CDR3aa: CASSPRVDTQYF; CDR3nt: TGTGCCAGCAGCCCACGCGTAGATACGCAGTATTTT